This T cell receptor beta chain was sequenced in a study of T cell changes during pregnancy in multiple sclerosis. Generated by immunoSEQ multiplex PCR, the TCRdb table keeps only in-frame clones and is missing some. The sample has some 60,000 clones, around 90% seen once. The CDR3 contains 16 residues. Germline CDR1 MNHNS, CDR2 SASEGT. V dropped 4 bases and J dropped 4; count of bases not matched to a gene: 5. The sample was peripheral blood, taken in the third trimester of pregnancy. This chain uses TRBV6-1 with TRBJ2-5; TRBD2 aligns across 14 bases. The receptor was isolated from a female donor in good health, enrolled as a control in a pregnancy study. The DNA of the CDR3 is TGTGCCAGCAGTGGACTAGCGGGAGGGGGGGGAGAGACCCAGTACTTC. Its protein product is CASSGLAGGGGETQYF.